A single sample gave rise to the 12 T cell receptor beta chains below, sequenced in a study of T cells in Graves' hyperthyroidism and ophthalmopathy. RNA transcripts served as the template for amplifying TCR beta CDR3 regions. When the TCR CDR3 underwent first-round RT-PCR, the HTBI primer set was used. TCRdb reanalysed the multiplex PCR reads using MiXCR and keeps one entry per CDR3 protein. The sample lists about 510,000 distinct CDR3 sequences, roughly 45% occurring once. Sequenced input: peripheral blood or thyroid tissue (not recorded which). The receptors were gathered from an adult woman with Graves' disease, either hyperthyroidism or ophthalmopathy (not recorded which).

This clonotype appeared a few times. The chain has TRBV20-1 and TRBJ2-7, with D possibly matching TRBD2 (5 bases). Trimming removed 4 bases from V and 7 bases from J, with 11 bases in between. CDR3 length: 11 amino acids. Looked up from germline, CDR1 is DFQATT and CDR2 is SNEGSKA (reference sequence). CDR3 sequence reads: CSAKGGYEQYF. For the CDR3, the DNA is TGCAGTGCTAAAGGAGGTTATGAGCAGTACTTC.

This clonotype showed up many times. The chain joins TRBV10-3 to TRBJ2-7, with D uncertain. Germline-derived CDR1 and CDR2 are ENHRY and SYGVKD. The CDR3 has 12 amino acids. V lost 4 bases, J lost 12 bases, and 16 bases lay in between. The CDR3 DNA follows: TGTGCCATCAGTGCGGTAGATGATACCCTGTACTTC. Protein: CAISAVDDTLYF.

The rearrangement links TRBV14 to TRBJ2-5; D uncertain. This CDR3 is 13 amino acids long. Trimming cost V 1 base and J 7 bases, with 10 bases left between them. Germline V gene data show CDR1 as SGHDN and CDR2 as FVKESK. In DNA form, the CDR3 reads TGTGCCAGCAGCCAAGCTCAGTCGGGGACCCAGTACTTC. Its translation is CASSQAQSGTQYF. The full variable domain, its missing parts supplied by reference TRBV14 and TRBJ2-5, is EAGVTQFPSHSVIEKGQTVTLRCDPISGHDNLYWYRRVMGKEIKFLLHFVKESKQDESGMPNNRFLAERTGGTYSTLKVQPAELEDSGVYFCASSQAQSGTQYFGPGTRLLVL.

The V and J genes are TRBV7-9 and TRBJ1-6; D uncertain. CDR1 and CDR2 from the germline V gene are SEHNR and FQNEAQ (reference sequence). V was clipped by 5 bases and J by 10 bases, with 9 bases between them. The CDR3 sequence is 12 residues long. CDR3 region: CASSHLNSPLHF. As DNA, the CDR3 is TGTGCCAGCAGCCACCTGAACTCACCCCTCCACTTT.

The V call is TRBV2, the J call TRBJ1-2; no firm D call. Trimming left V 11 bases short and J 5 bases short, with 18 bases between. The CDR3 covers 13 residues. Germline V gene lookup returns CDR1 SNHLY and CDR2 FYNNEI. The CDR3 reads CAWSPTGSYGYTF. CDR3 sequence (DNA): TGTGCCTGGAGTCCCACGGGGTCGTATGGCTACACCTTC.

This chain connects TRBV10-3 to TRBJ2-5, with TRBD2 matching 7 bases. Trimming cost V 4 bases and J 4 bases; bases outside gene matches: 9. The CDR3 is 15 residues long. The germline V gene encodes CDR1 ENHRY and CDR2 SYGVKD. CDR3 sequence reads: CAISAQGEGRETQYF. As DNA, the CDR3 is TGTGCCATCAGTGCCCAAGGGGAGGGAAGAGAGACCCAGTACTTC.

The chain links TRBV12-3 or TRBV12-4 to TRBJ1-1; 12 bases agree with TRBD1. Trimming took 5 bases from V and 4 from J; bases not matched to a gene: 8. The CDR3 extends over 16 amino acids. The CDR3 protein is CASSPGTGGVGTEAFF. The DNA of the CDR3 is TGTGCCAGCAGTCCAGGGACAGGGGGCGTCGGCACTGAAGCTTTCTTT.

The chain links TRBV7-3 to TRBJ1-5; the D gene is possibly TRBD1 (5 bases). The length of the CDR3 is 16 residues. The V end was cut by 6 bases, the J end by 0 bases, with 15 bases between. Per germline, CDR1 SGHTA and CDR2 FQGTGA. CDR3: CASRYRDGHSNQPQHF. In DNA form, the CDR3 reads TGTGCCAGCAGGTACCGGGACGGCCATAGCAATCAGCCCCAGCATTTT.

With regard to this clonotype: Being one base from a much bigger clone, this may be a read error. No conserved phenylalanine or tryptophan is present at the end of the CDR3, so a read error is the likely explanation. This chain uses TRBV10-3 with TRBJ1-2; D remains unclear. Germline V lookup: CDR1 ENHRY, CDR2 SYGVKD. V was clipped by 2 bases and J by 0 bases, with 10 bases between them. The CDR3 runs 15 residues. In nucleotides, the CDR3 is TGTGCCATCAGTGAGGGAGGCAGCCCTAACTATGGCTACACCCTC. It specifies CAISEGGSPNYGYTL.

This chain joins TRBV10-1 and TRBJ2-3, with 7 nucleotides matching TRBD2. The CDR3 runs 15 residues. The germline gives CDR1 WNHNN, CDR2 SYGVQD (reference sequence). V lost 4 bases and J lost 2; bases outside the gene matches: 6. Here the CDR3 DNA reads TGCGCCAGCAGTGGTACGGGAGGCACCACAGATACGCAGTATTTT. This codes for CASSGTGGTTDTQYF.

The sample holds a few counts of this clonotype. In DNA form, the CDR3 reads TGTGCCAGCAGCTTAGTACGGCGGGGGCGAGCTTTCTTT. Its translation: CASSLVRRGRAFF. The V call is TRBV11-2, the J call TRBJ1-1; TRBD1 is a possible D gene (6 bases). This CDR3 comprises 13 residues. V gave up 1 base and J gave up 10 bases, with 13 bases separating them. The V gene's germline CDR1 is SGHAT and CDR2 FQNNGV.

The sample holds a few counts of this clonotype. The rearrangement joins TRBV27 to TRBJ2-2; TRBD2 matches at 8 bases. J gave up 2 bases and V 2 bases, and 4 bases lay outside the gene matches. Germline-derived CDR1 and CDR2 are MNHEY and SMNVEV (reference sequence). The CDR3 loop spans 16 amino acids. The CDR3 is CASSLTLAGNTGELFF. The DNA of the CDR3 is TGTGCCAGCAGTTTAACGCTAGCGGGTAACACCGGGGAGCTGTTTTTT.